Listed here is a single T cell receptor beta chain. Its cognate antigen is unknown. The sample is drawn from a study of OX40 agonist ivuxolimab in advanced cancers. Overall study context: Three patients responded partially, comprising one with hepatocellular carcinoma and two with cutaneous melanoma. Study findings and constraints: More expanded clones were seen, on average, in CD8+ T cells than in CD4+. Dose levels from 0.1 to 3.0 mg/kg saw CD4+ and CD8+ blood T cells expand clonally by week 6.

The CDR3 sequence is 13 residues long. Trimming removed 3 bases from V and 0 bases from J, with 4 bases in between. Germline CDR1 SGDLS, CDR2 YYNGEE. Profiling relied on immunoSEQ multiplex PCR, and the TCRdb table lists in-frame clones only, not all of them. The top ten hold approximately 12% of the sample, which has roughly 46,000 clones, over 75% seen once. Source: CD4+ or CD8+ T cells sorted from blood, taken in a trial of the OX40 agonist ivuxolimab. The genes are TRBV9 and TRBJ1-3; D remains ambiguous. The receptor was derived from an adult with an advanced solid tumor such as melanoma, head and neck, liver or kidney cancer. This CDR3 reads CASSEVSGNTIYF. CDR3 bases: TGTGCCAGCAGCGAGGTCTCTGGAAACACCATATATTTT.